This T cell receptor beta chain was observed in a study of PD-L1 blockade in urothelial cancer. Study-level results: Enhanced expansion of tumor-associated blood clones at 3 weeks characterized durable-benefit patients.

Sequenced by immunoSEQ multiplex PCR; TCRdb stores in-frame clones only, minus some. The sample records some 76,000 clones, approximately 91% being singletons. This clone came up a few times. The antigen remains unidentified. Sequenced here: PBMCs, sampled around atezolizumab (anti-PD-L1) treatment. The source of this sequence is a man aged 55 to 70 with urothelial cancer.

The CDR3 reads CASSEVGTGELFF. CDR3 DNA: TGTGCCAGCAGTGAGGTCGGCACCGGGGAGCTGTTTTTT. The V call is TRBV6-5, the J call TRBJ2-2; D gene ambiguous. CDR1 is MNHEY and CDR2 is SVGAGI in the germline V gene. Between the trimmed V and J ends, which lost 5 bases and 4 bases, there was a span of 8 bases. The CDR3 is made up of 13 amino acids.